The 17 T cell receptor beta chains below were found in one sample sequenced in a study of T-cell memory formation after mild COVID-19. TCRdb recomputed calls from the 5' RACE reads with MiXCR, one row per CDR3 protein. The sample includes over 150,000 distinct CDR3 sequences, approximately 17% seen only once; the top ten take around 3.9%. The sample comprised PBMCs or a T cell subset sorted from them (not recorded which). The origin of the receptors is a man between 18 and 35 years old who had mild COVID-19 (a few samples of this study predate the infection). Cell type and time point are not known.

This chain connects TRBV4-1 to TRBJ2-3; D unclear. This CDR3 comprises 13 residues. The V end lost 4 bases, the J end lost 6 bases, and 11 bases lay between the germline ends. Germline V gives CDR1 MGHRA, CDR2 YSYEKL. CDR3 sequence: CASSPASYDTQYF. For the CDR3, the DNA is TGCGCCAGCAGCCCCGCGTCATACGATACGCAGTATTTT.

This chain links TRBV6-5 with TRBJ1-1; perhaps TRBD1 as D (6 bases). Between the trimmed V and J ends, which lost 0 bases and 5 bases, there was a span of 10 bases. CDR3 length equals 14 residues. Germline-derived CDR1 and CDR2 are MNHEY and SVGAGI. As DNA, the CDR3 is TGTGCCAGCAGTTACTCGAGGGGGAGGACTGAAGCTTTCTTT. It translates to CASSYSRGRTEAFF.

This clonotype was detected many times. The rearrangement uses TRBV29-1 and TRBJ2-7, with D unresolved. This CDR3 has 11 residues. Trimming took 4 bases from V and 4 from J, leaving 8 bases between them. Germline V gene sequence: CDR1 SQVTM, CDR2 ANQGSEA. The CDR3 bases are TGCAGCGTTGTGACGGGTTACGAGCAGTACTTC. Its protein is CSVVTGYEQYF.

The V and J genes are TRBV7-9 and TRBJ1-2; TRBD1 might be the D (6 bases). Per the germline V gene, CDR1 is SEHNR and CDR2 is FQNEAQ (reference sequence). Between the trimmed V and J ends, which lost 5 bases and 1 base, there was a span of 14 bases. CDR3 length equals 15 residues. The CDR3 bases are TGTGCCAGCAGCCGCCAAGGGGGTAGTAACTATGGCTACACCTTC. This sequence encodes CASSRQGGSNYGYTF.

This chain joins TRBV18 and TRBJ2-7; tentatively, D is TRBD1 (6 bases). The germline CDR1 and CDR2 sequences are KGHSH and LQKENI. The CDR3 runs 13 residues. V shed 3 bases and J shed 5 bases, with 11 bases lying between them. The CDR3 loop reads CASSPPGHNEQYV. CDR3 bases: TGTGCCAGCTCACCCCCGGGACATAACGAGCAGTACGTC.

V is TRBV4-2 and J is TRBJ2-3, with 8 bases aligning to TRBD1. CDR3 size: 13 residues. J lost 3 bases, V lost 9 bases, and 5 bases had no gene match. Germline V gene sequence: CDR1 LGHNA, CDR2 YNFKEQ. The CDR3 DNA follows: TGTGCCAGTGGGCAGGGGGCGACAGATACGCAGTATTTT. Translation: CASGQGATDTQYF.

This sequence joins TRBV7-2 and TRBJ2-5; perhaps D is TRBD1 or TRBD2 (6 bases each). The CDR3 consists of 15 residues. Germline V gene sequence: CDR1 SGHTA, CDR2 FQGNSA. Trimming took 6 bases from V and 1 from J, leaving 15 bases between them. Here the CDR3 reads CASSKAPGAQETQYF. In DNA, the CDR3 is TGTGCCAGCAGTAAAGCTCCGGGGGCCCAAGAGACCCAGTACTTC. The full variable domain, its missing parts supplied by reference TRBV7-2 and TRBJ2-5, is GAGVSQSPSNKVTEKGKDVELRCDPISGHTALYWYRQSLGQGLEFLIYFQGNSAPDKSGLPSDRFSAERTGGSVSTLTIQRTQQEDSAVYLCASSKAPGAQETQYFGPGTRLLVL.

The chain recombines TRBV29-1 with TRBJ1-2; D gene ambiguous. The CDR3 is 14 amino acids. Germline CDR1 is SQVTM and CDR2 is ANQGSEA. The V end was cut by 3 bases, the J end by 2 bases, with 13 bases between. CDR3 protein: CSVELQAGNYGYTF. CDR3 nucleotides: TGCAGCGTTGAGTTACAAGCGGGGAACTATGGCTACACCTTC.

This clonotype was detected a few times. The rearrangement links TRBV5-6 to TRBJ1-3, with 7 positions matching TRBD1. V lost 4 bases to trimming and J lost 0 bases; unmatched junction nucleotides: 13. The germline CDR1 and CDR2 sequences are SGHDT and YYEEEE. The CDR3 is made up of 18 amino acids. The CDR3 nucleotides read TGTGCCAGCAGCGGATCCGGGACAGCCCGATACTCTGGAAACACCATATATTTT. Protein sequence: CASSGSGTARYSGNTIYF.

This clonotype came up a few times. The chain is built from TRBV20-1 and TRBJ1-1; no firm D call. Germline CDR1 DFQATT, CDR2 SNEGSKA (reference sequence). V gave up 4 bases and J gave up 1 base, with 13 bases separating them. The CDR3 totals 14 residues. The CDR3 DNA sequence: TGCAGTGCTACCCGGACTGCCCAGAACACTGAAGCTTTCTTT. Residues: CSATRTAQNTEAFF.

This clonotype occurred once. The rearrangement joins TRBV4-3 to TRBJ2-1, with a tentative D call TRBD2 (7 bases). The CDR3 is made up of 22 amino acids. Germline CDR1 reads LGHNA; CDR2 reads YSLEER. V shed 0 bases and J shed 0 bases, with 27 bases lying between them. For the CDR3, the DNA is TGCGCCAGCAGCCAAGATTTCCAGATTCCGGGGGGCCCTACAGGCTCCTACAATGAGCAGTTCTTC. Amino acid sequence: CASSQDFQIPGGPTGSYNEQFF.

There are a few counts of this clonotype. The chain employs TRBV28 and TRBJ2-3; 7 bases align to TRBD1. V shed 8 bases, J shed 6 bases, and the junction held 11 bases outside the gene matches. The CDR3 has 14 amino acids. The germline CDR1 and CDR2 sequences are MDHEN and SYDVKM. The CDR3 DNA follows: TGTGCCAGCGGGATCATGGACAGGACGGATACGCAGTATTTT. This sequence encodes CASGIMDRTDTQYF.

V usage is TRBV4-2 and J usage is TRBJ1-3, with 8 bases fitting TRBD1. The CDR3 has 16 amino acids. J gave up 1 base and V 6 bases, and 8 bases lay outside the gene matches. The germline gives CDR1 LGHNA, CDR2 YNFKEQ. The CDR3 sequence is CASSRTGYGSGNTIYF. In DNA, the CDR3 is TGTGCCAGCAGTCGGACAGGGTACGGGTCTGGAAACACCATATATTTT.

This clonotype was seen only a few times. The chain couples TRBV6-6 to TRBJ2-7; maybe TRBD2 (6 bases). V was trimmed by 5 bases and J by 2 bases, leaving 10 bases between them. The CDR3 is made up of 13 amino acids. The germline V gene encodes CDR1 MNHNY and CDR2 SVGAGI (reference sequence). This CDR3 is CASSGGRAYEQYF. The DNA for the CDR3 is TGTGCCAGCAGTGGAGGGAGAGCCTACGAGCAGTACTTC.

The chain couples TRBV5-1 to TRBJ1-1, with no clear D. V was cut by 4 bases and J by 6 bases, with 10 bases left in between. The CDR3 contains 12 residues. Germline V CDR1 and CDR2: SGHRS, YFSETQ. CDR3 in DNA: TGCGCCAGCAGCGTTGCGGGTCCTGAAGCTTTCTTT. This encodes CASSVAGPEAFF.

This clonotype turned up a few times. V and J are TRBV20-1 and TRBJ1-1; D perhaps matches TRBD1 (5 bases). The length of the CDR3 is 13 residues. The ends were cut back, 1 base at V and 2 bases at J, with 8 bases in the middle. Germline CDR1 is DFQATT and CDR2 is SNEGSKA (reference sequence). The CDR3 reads CSARVGTNTEAFF. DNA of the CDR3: TGCAGTGCTAGAGTAGGGACTAACACTGAAGCTTTCTTT.

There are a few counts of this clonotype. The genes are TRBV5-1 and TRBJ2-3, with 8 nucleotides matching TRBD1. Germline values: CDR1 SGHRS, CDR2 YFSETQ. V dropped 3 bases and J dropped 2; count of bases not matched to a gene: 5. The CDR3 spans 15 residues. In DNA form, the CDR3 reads TGCGCCAGCAGCTCGGGACAGGCGTACACAGATACGCAGTATTTT. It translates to CASSSGQAYTDTQYF.